These 10 T cell receptor beta chains came from one sample sequenced in a study of blood T cells in healthy people across ages. A second PCR, run for about 6 to 12 cycles, used a sample-barcoded 5' primer plus a J-beta primer mix. One entry per CDR3 protein results from TCRdb running MiXCR on the 5' RACE reads. Seen here are about 1.1 million distinct CDR3 sequences, roughly two fifths observed once, and the top ten hold over 10%. Sequenced input: blood. These receptors all stem from a young man in good health.

This clonotype has just a few counts. This chain joins TRBV20-1 and TRBJ2-1; the D is unclear. V gave up 3 bases and J gave up 5 bases, with 8 bases separating them. CDR3 size: 12 residues. Germline values: CDR1 DFQATT, CDR2 SNEGSKA (reference sequence). CDR3 bases: TGCAGTGCTAGTCAGTGGGACAATGAGCAGTTCTTC. Its translation is CSASQWDNEQFF.

This clonotype came up a few times. The chain carries TRBV6-2 or TRBV6-3 and TRBJ1-2; possible D gene TRBD1, 5 bases. V was pared by 5 bases and J by 4 bases, with 11 bases between. Germline loops: CDR1 MNHEY, CDR2 SVGEGT. The CDR3 is made up of 13 amino acids. The CDR3 DNA reads as TGTGCCAGCAGTGACGGCAGGGCCTATGGCTACACCTTC. Its protein is CASSDGRAYGYTF.

This clonotype was recorded many times. This chain connects TRBV7-2 to TRBJ2-1; D gene ambiguous. The V end was cut by 0 bases, the J end by 8 bases, with 8 bases between. The CDR3 length is 13 residues. Per the germline V gene, CDR1 is SGHTA and CDR2 is FQGNSA. In nucleotides, the CDR3 is TGTGCCAGCAGCTTAGCGAGTCGGGATGAGCAGTTCTTC. It yields the protein CASSLASRDEQFF.

The chain employs TRBV6-2 or TRBV6-3 and TRBJ2-1; the D call may be TRBD1 or TRBD2 (5 bases each). The J call may not be correct, given that the DNA end is closer to TRBJ2-7. The CDR3 spans 15 residues. Germline values: CDR1 MNHEY, CDR2 SVGEGT. CDR3: CASRYPNSGGNEQYF. For the CDR3, the DNA is TGTGCCAGCAGGTACCCGAATAGTGGGGGAAATGAGCAGTACTTC.

The V gene is TRBV2, the J gene TRBJ2-3, with 7 bases matching TRBD2. Trimming removed 6 bases from V and 0 bases from J; junction bases left unmatched: 12. The length of the CDR3 is 17 residues. The germline CDR1 and CDR2 sequences are SNHLY and FYNNEI. The CDR3 coding sequence is TGTGCCAGCAGGTTTGAGCGGGAACCTCCAAGCACAGATACGCAGTATTTT. As protein: CASRFEREPPSTDTQYF.

The chain couples TRBV20-1 to TRBJ1-1, with a possible D match to TRBD1 (6 bases). The CDR3 runs 12 residues. Germline V CDR1 and CDR2: DFQATT, SNEGSKA (reference sequence). CDR3 nucleotide sequence: TGCAGGCCAGGGGATTGGGACACTGAAGCTTTCTTT. Translated, it gives CRPGDWDTEAFF.

This clonotype was seen only once. V usage is TRBV20-1 and J usage is TRBJ1-2; TRBD1 matches 9 bases. Germline V lookup: CDR1 DFQATT, CDR2 SNEGSKA (reference sequence). This CDR3 comprises 14 residues. V shed 7 bases and J 3 bases; nucleotides not matched to a gene: 9. Written as DNA, the CDR3 is TGCAGTGTCGCCGGGACAGGGAAGGACTATGGCTACACCTTC. This codes for CSVAGTGKDYGYTF.

This clonotype was detected only a few times. In DNA, the CDR3 is TGTGCCAGCAGCCCTCCTGGAGCTACGCAGTATTTT. Translated, it gives CASSPPGATQYF. The chain combines TRBV3-1 with TRBJ2-3; D gene ambiguous. The CDR3 has 12 amino acids. Germline V gene sequence: CDR1 LGHDT, CDR2 YNNKEL (reference sequence). The V end was cut by 4 bases, the J end by 8 bases, with 10 bases between.

This clonotype was seen a handful of times. The chain is built from TRBV5-1 and TRBJ1-2; 7 nucleotides agree with TRBD1. Germline CDR1 SGHRS, CDR2 YFSETQ. CDR3 length: 15 residues. With V trimmed by 4 bases and J by 0 bases, 6 bases remained unmatched. The CDR3 sequence is CASSPGGHPNYGYTF. The CDR3 DNA follows: TGCGCCAGCAGCCCAGGGGGGCACCCTAACTATGGCTACACCTTC. Together with reference TRBV5-1 and TRBJ1-2, the CDR3 gives the full variable domain: KAGVTQTPRYLIKTRGQQVTLSCSPISGHRSVSWYQQTPGQGLQFLFEYFSETQRNKGNFPGRFSGRQFSNSRSEMNVSTLELGDSALYLCASSPGGHPNYGYTFGSGTRLTVV.

This chain links TRBV11-2 with TRBJ2-1; TRBD2 agrees at 7 bases. V shed 5 bases, J shed 4 bases, and the junction held 20 bases outside the gene matches. Looked up from germline, CDR1 is SGHAT and CDR2 is FQNNGV. The CDR3 is 19 amino acids. The CDR3 spells CASSARGQTSYRSYNEQFF. The CDR3 DNA is TGTGCCAGCAGCGCCCGCGGCCAGACTAGCTATAGGAGTTACAATGAGCAGTTCTTC. Complete variable domain (other parts from reference TRBV11-2 and TRBJ2-1): EAGVAQSPRYKIIEKRQSVAFWCNPISGHATLYWYQQILGQGPKLLIQFQNNGVVDDSQLPKDRFSAERLKGVDSTLKIQPAKLEDSAVYLCASSARGQTSYRSYNEQFFGPGTRLTVL.